The source of this TCR beta chain is a study of cytomegalovirus exposure and HLA in healthy donors (TCRdb year 2017). Background on the whole study: In an earlier analysis of some 610 of the donors, about 260 Gb of sequence data and 95 million to 130 million unique TCR beta sequences from about 180 million T cells were reported. An early release that covered fewer than 800 HLA-typed donors contained approximately 320 gigabases of sequencing data and about 93 million unique TCR sequences. Among the approximately 430 genotyped donors, around 81% belonged to the genetic ancestry cluster associated with self-reported Caucasian donors. The study aimed to test whether cataloging public T cell receptors could reveal signatures of past pathogen exposure. The study profiled the T cell repertoires of under 850 subjects by immunosequencing and related them to cytomegalovirus serostatus. Along with the roughly 710-subject first cohort, a separate validation cohort of over a hundred different subjects was used. To predict cytomegalovirus infection status, the study combined high-throughput TCR immunosequencing, statistical association of individual TCRs with disease status, and machine learning. To study patterns of TCR occurrence, a later analysis re-analyzed previously published TCR beta repertoires from around 670 donors and added high-resolution HLA genotyping. In the later analysis, no new phenotypic data were used to find candidate immune exposures; instead, reliance was placed on TCR beta sequences and their occurrence across donors. In an earlier analysis of more than 550 of the donors, high-throughput TCR beta sequencing was used to judge whether each TCR beta V gene segment behaved as functional or pseudogenic. Donor age, sex, ethnicity and CMV serostatus were collected together with the repertoire data. A later genetic analysis used genome-wide SNP genotypes for about three fifths of the 666 donors, treating that subset as a discovery cohort. Every discovery cohort repertoire had been produced on one sequencing platform. Both class I and class II loci were covered by HLA typing, at four-digit resolution. The number of donors typed differed by locus, with roughly 620-630 for A, B, C, DRB1 and DQB1, roughly 520 for DQA1, over 600 for DPA1, and some 470 for DPB1. Because of strong linkage in the cohort, five DR-DQ haplotypes were treated as single units for association and clustering. Across 300 to 500 genotyped donors of the cohort, an average of roughly 230,000 unique TCR beta nucleotide sequences per donor were sequenced, and about a sixth of those sequences were non-productive. Here is what the overall study found, with its caveats: Linkage disequilibrium might explain the correlated functional status among segregating V segments, but an unknown experimental factor could not be excluded. The presence/absence analyses assumed that sequencing depth was roughly uniform across donors, and that assumption may not be true. According to a later analysis, parvovirus B19, influenza, CMV and Epstein-Barr virus appeared linked to several top co-occurrence clusters. Immune exposure information for the cohort was limited to CMV serostatus. Because counts were too low, seventeen rarely observed V segments, including chromosome 9 orphons, were excluded from the earlier analysis of 587 of the donors. A further reported finding was that TCR beta sequences accurately predicted the HLA-A and HLA-B alleles for most subjects in the first cohort. A cluster of highly shared sequence variants was judged likely to be a technical artifact of the sequencing pipeline. An earlier analysis of approximately 540 of the donors showed that most TCR beta V segments appeared in productive rearrangements either about 87% or about 30% of the time, which broadly matched IMGT annotations. This cohort had only TCR beta chains sequenced, and the lack of alpha or paired-chain data limited which features could be detected. A total of 150 to 200 TCR beta chains were listed by the study as associated with cytomegalovirus. At a false discovery rate of 0.05, a later analysis linked about 17,000 TCR beta sequences to specific HLA alleles. Compared with the approximately 670-donor mean, donors in an Asian-associated ancestry cluster had fewer N-insertions in productive TCRs, according to a later genetic analysis. In a later analysis, the rate of TCR association differed among HLA loci, with DRB1 alleles having the most associated TCRs and HLA-C alleles having the fewest. Because HLA typing was missing for some donors at each locus, association tests included only the typed subset. A later genetic analysis associated a missense DCLRE1C variant with V-gene and J-gene trimming of TCR beta chains, and an independent cohort replicated the association. According to a later analysis, most CMV-associated TCR beta chains appeared to be HLA-restricted, and the HLA associations seemed to be driven largely by CMV exposure. A later analysis found that HLA-associated TCR beta chains were more clonally expanded and had lower generation probabilities than equally common non-associated chains. Across donors, most TCR sequences were observed very rarely, whereas some public TCRs were present in many individuals. When HLA alleles, especially DR and DQ, strongly co-occurred, TCR associations were difficult to assign to individual alleles. It was suggested by the authors that the approach could potentially be generalized to other disease states and immunological phenotypes. Three of the identified cytomegalovirus-associated TCR beta chains were confirmed in vitro to be specific for cytomegalovirus antigens. The classifier was reported to diagnose cytomegalovirus status with high specificity and sensitivity in both the original cohort and the validation cohort.

The cohort was made up of 666 healthy bone marrow donors. All cohort members were sampled while nominally healthy, although unrecorded immune exposures were likely present. The donor tested CMV seronegative and was one of the 352 seronegative cohort members. Each donor provided a peripheral blood sample, and peripheral blood mononuclear cells were used for TCR beta sequencing. Genomic DNA extraction from the blood cell samples was performed with the Qiagen DNeasy Blood Extraction Kit. This clone was recorded a few times. This clone's antigen is unknown. Base qualities are missing; no much larger clone stands one base away. The library was built by means of the immunoSEQ multiplex PCR assay. For the multiplex PCR, a mixture combining 60 forward primers for TCR Vbeta segments and 13 reverse primers for TCR Jbeta segments was used. The CDR3 region of rearranged TCR beta genes was amplified from genomic DNA with a multiplex PCR assay. On the Illumina HiSeq System, the amplified TCR beta libraries were sequenced as 87-base-pair reads. The study's own analysis went as follows. Across the 600 to 700 repertoires, a later analysis counted tens of millions of unique TCR beta chains, some 11 million of which were shared by at least two donors. To remove PCR and sequencing errors, raw reads were error-corrected and collapsed into unique sequences using a nearest-neighbor algorithm that merged closely related sequences. Alignment of CDR3 sequences to IMGT reference sequences was used to assign V, D and J gene segments. For a sequence to be retained, at least a six-nucleotide match to both a V gene segment and a J gene segment was required. Rearrangements were called productive when the CDR3 lacked stop codons and stayed in frame with V and J; all others were non-productive. Following IMGT convention, CDR3 was defined as the stretch from the second conserved V-encoded cysteine to the conserved J-encoded phenylalanine. In an earlier analysis of more than 550 of the donors, sequences lacking an unambiguous match to a single V gene segment were excluded. An earlier analysis of around 600 of the donors classified V segments as functional when productive rearrangements were above 56.7% and as segregating when the standard deviation between donors was above 5%. A statistical classification framework was developed to diagnose cytomegalovirus status using the catalog of TCR beta chain sequences. In a later analysis, V and J genes were assigned by comparing TCR nucleotide sequences against IMGT/GENE-DB human TR gene sequences. Using the TCRdist pipeline, a later analysis assigned CDR3 sequences along with most-parsimonious VDJ recombination scenarios. In a later analysis, every TCR beta chain was defined by the combination of its CDR3 amino acid sequence and its V-gene family, and reads without a unique V-gene family were dropped. In a later analysis, 500 to 650 highly shared, low-generation-probability nucleotide sequences were removed to address suspected cross-contamination and a sequencing artifact. For each public chain, a later analysis derived a clonal expansion index from normalized ranks of inferred template counts within each repertoire. In a later analysis, generation probabilities were computed with a VDJ recombination model fitted to out-of-frame rearrangements, and the resulting probabilities were checked against IGoR. A later analysis scored TCR-TCR, TCR-HLA and TCR-CMV co-occurrence with hypergeometric tests, applying a repertoire-size bias correction to TCR pairs. False discovery rates were estimated in a later analysis by permuting HLA or CMV assignments 20 times. In a later analysis, co-occurring TCRs were grouped using DBSCAN, and TCRdist sequence similarity was added for clustering within HLA-allele-positive subsets. Co-occurrence clustering excluded repertoires with fewer than 30,000 or more than 120,000 public chains, plus five with anomalous nucleotide sharing. TCRdb mirrors the immuneACCESS table, restricted to in-frame sequences. Some clones are absent from its copies; in checked studies, under half trace to an unresolved V gene, and the reason for the others is unknown. V, J and clone size were drawn from that table, and D and trimming were deduced from the DNA. The table for this sample lists under 200,000 clones; around 82% of them were counted only once. The top ten clones comprise about 1.5% of the sample.

This TCR derives from a male donor in good health and CMV-seronegative. Sequencing was carried out using PBMCs.

The nucleotides read TGCAGTGCTCAAGGACTCCAGGCACTGTTTTTT. Translated, this gives CSAQGLQALFF. The rearrangement combines TRBV20-1 with TRBJ1-4; no confident D gene assignment can be made. CDR1 is given as DFQATT and CDR2 as SNEGSKA, both from the germline V gene (reference sequence). The CDR3 sequence holds 11 residues, the cysteine and phenylalanine included. The retained sequence is limited to the CDR3, 33 bases, with the frame set at the first base. V and J lose 5 bases and 13 bases, and a span of 14 bases separates them.